Following are 9 T cell receptor beta chains from one sample sequenced in a study of blood T cell repertoires in COVID-19. Some clones are missing from TCRdb's copy, which holds only in-frame ones; the method was immunoSEQ multiplex PCR. The sample lists roughly 90,000 clones, 90% seen once, with around 1.5% in the top ten. The sequenced sample consisted of peripheral blood. The receptors derive from a human donor with active COVID-19. The donor label of this sample is uncertain.

The chain uses TRBV5-4 and TRBJ2-2, with D maybe TRBD2 (7 bases). This CDR3 region has 13 residues. The V end was cut by 10 bases, the J end by 0 bases, with 10 bases between. In germline, CDR1 is SGHNT, CDR2 YYREEE (reference sequence). The CDR3 loop reads CAGGGPNTGELFF. The CDR3 bases are TGTGCCGGCGGGGGCCCGAACACCGGGGAGCTGTTTTTT.

This chain connects TRBV7-9 to TRBJ2-2, with D maybe TRBD1 (5 bases). Per germline, CDR1 SEHNR and CDR2 FQNEAQ (reference sequence). V gave up 0 bases and J gave up 6 bases, with 17 bases separating them. The CDR3 runs 17 residues. The CDR3 sequence: CASSLATGNRLSGELFF. CDR3 nucleotide sequence: TGTGCCAGCAGCTTAGCCACCGGAAACAGGCTATCCGGGGAGCTGTTTTTT.

J is TRBJ1-6 and V is TRBV27, with a weak D call TRBD1 (6 bases). In germline, CDR1 is MNHEY, CDR2 SMNVEV (reference sequence). The V and J ends lost 1 base and 7 bases respectively, with 11 bases between them. The CDR3 sequence is 15 residues long. In DNA, the CDR3 is TGTGCCAGCAGTTTATTTCGGGGGGGCAATTCACCCCTCCACTTT. Its translation is CASSLFRGGNSPLHF.

V is TRBV28 and J is TRBJ1-1; TRBD1 is a possible D gene (5 bases). Germline values: CDR1 MDHEN, CDR2 SYDVKM. The CDR3 is made up of 15 amino acids. V lost 5 bases and J 2 bases, leaving 15 bases between the germline ends. This CDR3 is CASSVTRAANTEAFF. CDR3 sequence (DNA): TGTGCCAGCAGTGTTACCAGGGCCGCAAACACTGAAGCTTTCTTT.

CDR3 in DNA: TGCGCCAGCAGCCAGAAAACGGGGGGTCTCCAAGAGACCCAGTACTTC. Translation gives CASSQKTGGLQETQYF. The V and J genes are TRBV4-3 and TRBJ2-5; 7 nucleotides align to TRBD2. Losses at the gene ends were 3 bases for V and 1 base for J; bases not matched to a gene: 8. This CDR3 has 16 amino acids. Looked up from germline, CDR1 is LGHNA and CDR2 is YSLEER.

The chain joins TRBV7-9 to TRBJ1-2; 8 bases are shared with TRBD1. Germline V CDR1 and CDR2: SEHNR, FQNEAQ (reference sequence). CDR3 length: 14 amino acids. V lost 4 bases, J lost 6 bases, and 7 bases stayed unmatched. The CDR3 loop is CASSSRDRPHGYTF. The CDR3 nucleotides read TGTGCCAGCAGCTCACGGGACAGGCCACATGGCTACACCTTC.

The chain links TRBV15 to TRBJ2-6; a weak D match, TRBD2 (6 bases). The CDR3 totals 18 residues. Germline CDR1 reads LNHNV; CDR2 reads YYDKDF (reference sequence). V lost 1 base, J lost 2 bases, and 15 bases lay in between. The CDR3 nucleotides are TGTGCCACCAGCAGAGTCCCGGCGGGAAGAGCTGGGGCCAACGTCCTGACTTTC. It encodes CATSRVPAGRAGANVLTF.

This clone was seen a single time. This chain connects TRBV7-2 to TRBJ2-2; possible D gene TRBD2, 6 bases. Germline V lookup: CDR1 SGHTA, CDR2 FQGNSA. Trimming left V 5 bases short and J 0 bases short, with 13 bases between. The CDR3 has 16 amino acids. Here the CDR3 reads CASSKYPGANTGELFF. The CDR3 DNA sequence: TGTGCCAGCAGCAAGTATCCGGGGGCGAACACCGGGGAGCTGTTTTTT.

The chain has TRBV11-3 and TRBJ2-3; 7 bases map to TRBD2. Germline CDR1 is SGHNT and CDR2 is YENEEA. After removal of 4 bases from V and 3 bases from J, the junction contained 10 bases not matched to a gene. The CDR3 has 16 residues. CDR3 nucleotides: TGTGCCAGCAGCTCCTCCCCCATCGGGGGGACAGATACGCAGTATTTT. This codes for CASSSSPIGGTDTQYF. Filled out from reference TRBV11-3 and TRBJ2-3, the complete variable domain reads EAGVVQSPRYKIIEKKQPVAFWCNPISGHNTLYWYLQNLGQGPELLIRYENEEAVDDSQLPKDRFSAERLKGVDSTLKIQPAELGDSAVYLCASSSSPIGGTDTQYFGPGTRLTVL.